The entry below describes one T cell receptor beta chain. Its recognized antigen is unknown. Base qualities are not provided; no much larger clone lies one nucleotide away. At the junction V is shortened by 4 bases and J by 4 bases, with 16 bases in between. The CDR3 numbers 15 residues from cysteine through phenylalanine. Only the CDR3 part of the read is kept: 45 bases, read in frame from the first base. CDR1 and CDR2, looked up from the germline V gene (reference sequence), are LNHDA and SQIVND. The immunoSEQ Assay, a bias-controlled multiplex PCR, was used to amplify TCRbeta CDR3 regions from genomic DNA. As for how the authors treated the data: The number of nucleated cells in each sample was estimated by amplification of reference gene primers within the assay. To quantify the absolute abundance of each unique TCRbeta CDR3 rearrangement, sequence reads were collapsed and filtered. Productive Simpson clonality was computed per sample as the square root of Simpson's diversity index over productive rearrangements. The immuneACCESS repertoire file appears here via TCRdb, limited to in-frame rearrangements. These files lack a portion of the clones; in checked studies, under half of the deficit traces to unresolved V genes, and the cause of the others is not known. Clone size and the V and J calls come from that table; the DNA yielded D and trimming. This sample gives tens of thousands of clones in total; roughly three quarters of them show up just once. Clones ranked in the top ten supply more than 13% of the sample.

In Seattle, one collaborating source enrolled patients while the infection was active and tracked those patients longitudinally over the course of disease. Each collaborating institution followed its own protocols to collect whole blood in K2EDTA tubes. Collaborator samples were shipped for TCRbeta analysis as frozen whole blood, isolated PBMCs, or DNA extracted from either sample type. The sample originates from a study of blood T cell repertoires in COVID-19 (dated by TCRdb to 2020 to 2022). About the full investigation: Collaborator samples came from the United States, Italy and Spain and covered acute and convalescent phases of COVID-19. A de-identified subject ID, COVID-19 status, age in years and sex were almost always included in the sample metadata. The samples were drawn from the first 160 participants of the ongoing ImmuneRACE study and from about 1,200 subjects provided by 6 global collaborators. The prospective study material was composed of cDNA or gDNA derived from T cells, B-cell-depleted T cells, or PBMCs. HLA class I and class II types, where available, came from metadata supplied by the sample provider rather than from assay-based typing. The repertoires were released in a freely available public database intended as a resource for research on the immune response to SARS-CoV-2. Subjects who had been exposed to COVID-19, were actively infected with it, or had recovered from it provided the deeply sampled blood TCRbeta repertoires that made up the dataset. General study outcomes and caveats: The quantity of clinical and demographic metadata differed by source and by participant and was supplied without curation.

Recombination joined TRBV19 with TRBJ1-2; the D region possibly corresponds to TRBD1 (5 bases align). The sample taken for sequencing was peripheral blood. The receptor was isolated from a man aged 55 to 69 with COVID-19, enrolled during active disease. The CDR3 is CASSKQGTALYGYTF. The base sequence is TGTGCCAGTAGTAAGCAGGGAACCGCACTCTATGGCTACACCTTC.